Reported below is one T cell receptor beta chain. In this sample, this clone turned up once. Its antigen target is currently unknown. No base-level quality is on record; no much larger clone is a single base apart. In total, 600 or so healthy bone marrow donors made up the cohort. At the time of sampling, all cohort members were nominally healthy, though unrecorded immune exposures were likely present. The donor tested CMV seropositive and was one of the 289 seropositive cohort members. A peripheral blood sample was collected from each donor, and TCR beta sequencing was performed on peripheral blood mononuclear cells. The Qiagen DNeasy Blood Extraction Kit was used to extract genomic DNA from the blood cell samples. This sample is drawn from a study of cytomegalovirus exposure and HLA in healthy donors (dated by TCRdb to 2017 to 2019). For the study in its entirety: In an earlier analysis of fewer than 750 of the donors, around 300 Gb of sequence data and 90 million to 120 million unique TCR beta sequences from 180 million or so T cells were reported. An early release that covered around 590 HLA-typed donors contained about 300 gigabases of sequencing data and 75 million to 100 million unique TCR sequences. Of the roughly 420 genotyped donors, 65% to 90% were placed in the genetic ancestry cluster associated with self-reported Caucasian donors. The study was designed to test whether signatures of past pathogen exposure could be identified by cataloging public T cell receptors. Using immunosequencing, the study profiled T cell repertoires from fewer than 850 subjects and related those repertoires to cytomegalovirus serostatus. Along with the approximately 620-subject first cohort, a separate validation cohort of 120 different subjects was used. The study combined high-throughput TCR immunosequencing, statistical association of individual TCRs with disease status, and machine learning to predict cytomegalovirus infection status. In a later analysis, previously published TCR beta repertoires from more than 500 donors were re-analyzed and high-resolution HLA genotyping was added so that TCR occurrence patterns could be studied. In the later analysis, no new phenotypic data were used to find candidate immune exposures; instead, reliance was placed on TCR beta sequences and their occurrence across donors. An earlier analysis of about 600 of the donors used high-throughput TCR beta sequencing to judge whether each TCR beta V gene segment behaved as functional or pseudogenic. Donor age, sex, ethnicity and CMV serostatus were collected together with the repertoire data. A later genetic analysis took genome-wide SNP genotypes for about three fifths of the 666 donors and used that subset as a discovery cohort. All discovery cohort repertoires had been generated using a single sequencing platform. Both class I and class II loci were covered by HLA typing, at four-digit resolution. The number of donors typed differed by locus, with about 620-630 for A, B, C, DRB1 and DQB1, 522 for DQA1, 606 for DPA1, and around 450 for DPB1. About five DR-DQ haplotypes were treated as single units for association and clustering because of strong linkage in the cohort. Across 398 genotyped donors of the cohort, an average of about 240,000 unique TCR beta nucleotide sequences per donor were sequenced, and roughly 20% of those sequences were non-productive.

The study at large found these results: In a later analysis, several top co-occurrence clusters were reported to appear linked to parvovirus B19, influenza, CMV and Epstein-Barr virus. A further reported finding was that TCR beta sequences accurately predicted the HLA-A and HLA-B alleles for most subjects in the first cohort. While some public TCRs were present in many individuals, most TCR sequences turned up only very rarely across donors. A few of the identified cytomegalovirus-associated TCR beta chains were confirmed in vitro to be specific for cytomegalovirus antigens. The authors suggested that the approach could potentially be generalized to other disease states and immunological phenotypes. Most CMV-associated TCR beta chains appeared to be HLA-restricted in a later analysis, and the HLA associations seemed to be driven largely by CMV exposure. Because some donors lacked HLA typing at each locus, the association tests relied only on the typed subset. An association between a missense DCLRE1C variant and V-gene and J-gene trimming of TCR beta chains was found in a later genetic analysis and replicated in an independent cohort. In a later genetic analysis, fewer N-insertions in productive TCRs were reported among donors in an Asian-associated ancestry cluster than the approximately 710-donor mean. In a later analysis, TCR association rates were found to vary across HLA loci, with the most associated TCRs seen for DRB1 alleles and the fewest for HLA-C alleles. Because counts were too low, about 17 rarely observed V segments, including chromosome 9 orphons, were excluded from the earlier analysis of a few hundred of the donors. Some IMGT-functional V segments, including TRBV6-2 and TRBV6-3, could not be distinguished by the 87-base-pair reads and were therefore excluded. A total of about 150 TCR beta chains were listed by the study as associated with cytomegalovirus. The cohort was sequenced for TCR beta chains only, and without alpha or paired-chain data the features that could be detected were limited. In an earlier analysis of 500 to 650 of the donors, most TCR beta V segments appeared in productive rearrangements about 90% or about 30% of the time, broadly matching IMGT annotations. Compared with equally common non-associated chains, HLA-associated TCR beta chains in a later analysis were more clonally expanded and had lower generation probabilities. In a later analysis, over 15,000 TCR beta sequences were associated with specific HLA alleles at a false discovery rate of 0.05. The classifier was reported to diagnose cytomegalovirus status with high specificity and sensitivity in both the original and validation cohorts. Strong co-occurrence of HLA alleles, especially DR and DQ, made assigning TCR associations to individual alleles difficult. Correlated functional status among segregating V segments might be attributable to linkage disequilibrium, but an unknown experimental factor could not be ruled out. The only immune exposure information available for the cohort was CMV serostatus. A cluster of highly shared sequence variants was judged likely to be a technical artifact of the sequencing pipeline. Presence/absence analyses assumed roughly uniform sequencing depth across donors, an assumption that may not hold.

V has 6 bases trimmed and J has 1 base trimmed; junction bases matching no gene number 7. As encoded in the germline V gene, CDR1 is SNHLY while CDR2 is FYNNEI. Inclusive of the bounding cysteine and phenylalanine, the CDR3 is 15 residues long. The entry retains the CDR3 DNA only, 45 bases that are in frame from base 1. Libraries were constructed by the immunoSEQ multiplex PCR assay. A mixture of 60 forward primers for TCR Vbeta segments and 13 reverse primers for TCR Jbeta segments was used in the multiplex PCR. A multiplex PCR assay on genomic DNA amplified the CDR3 region of rearranged TCR beta genes. The Illumina HiSeq System was used to sequence the amplified TCR beta libraries as 87-base-pair reads. Per the authors' processing: In a later analysis, some 80 million unique TCR beta chains were counted across the 650 to 750 repertoires, and roughly 11 million of these chains were shared by at least two donors. To remove PCR and sequencing errors, raw reads were error-corrected and collapsed into unique sequences using a nearest-neighbor algorithm that merged closely related sequences. V, D and J gene segments were assigned by aligning CDR3 sequences to IMGT reference sequences. For a sequence to be retained, a match of at least six nucleotides was required to both a V gene segment and a J gene segment. Rearrangements were called productive when the CDR3 lacked stop codons and stayed in frame with V and J; all others were non-productive. CDR3 was defined by IMGT convention, running from the second conserved V-encoded cysteine to the conserved J-encoded phenylalanine. The earlier analysis of fewer than 700 of the donors excluded sequences that lacked an unambiguous match to a single V gene segment. An earlier analysis of about 600 of the donors called V segments functional above 56.7% productive rearrangements and segregating when the between-donor standard deviation exceeded 5%. A statistical classification framework was developed to diagnose cytomegalovirus status using the catalog of TCR beta chain sequences. V and J gene assignment, in a later analysis, came from comparing TCR nucleotide sequences with IMGT/GENE-DB human TR gene sequences. In a later analysis, CDR3 sequences and most-parsimonious VDJ recombination scenarios were assigned using the TCRdist pipeline. In a later analysis, each TCR beta chain was defined by its CDR3 amino acid sequence together with its V-gene family, and reads lacking a unique V-gene family were excluded. To address suspected cross-contamination and a sequencing artifact, a later analysis removed around 590 highly shared, low-generation-probability nucleotide sequences. In a later analysis, a clonal expansion index for each public chain was calculated from normalized within-repertoire ranks of inferred template counts. Generation probabilities in a later analysis came from a VDJ recombination model fitted to out-of-frame rearrangements, and those results were checked against IGoR. Hypergeometric tests were used in a later analysis to score TCR-TCR, TCR-HLA and TCR-CMV co-occurrence, with a repertoire-size bias correction applied to the TCR pairs. To estimate false discovery rates, a later analysis permuted the HLA or CMV assignments 20 times. In a later analysis, co-occurring TCRs were grouped using DBSCAN, and TCRdist sequence similarity was added for clustering within HLA-allele-positive subsets. Repertoires with fewer than 30,000 or more than 120,000 public chains, plus five repertoires with anomalous nucleotide sharing, were excluded from co-occurrence clustering. The source is immuneACCESS, and TCRdb retained only in-frame sequences with V and J called. Part of the clones is not carried over; for the studies checked, unresolved V genes explain less than half of this, and the remainder is unexplained. V, J and clone size are those of that table, while D and trimming were read from the DNA. For this sample the table gives 95,000 to 150,000 clones, of which around 66% were detected only once. The ten biggest clones cover about 8% of the sample.

The sequence was collected from a woman between 35 and 50 years old in good health and CMV-seropositive. The sequencing sample was made of PBMCs. Recombination linked TRBV2 to TRBJ2-3; TRBD2 lines up with 7 middle nucleotides. The encoded CDR3 is CASRKPSGGTDTQYF. Here is the DNA: TGTGCCAGCAGGAAACCTAGCGGTGGCACAGATACGCAGTATTTT.